These 26 T cell receptor beta chains share one sample of origin, sequenced in a study of cytomegalovirus exposure and HLA in healthy donors. 60 Vbeta and 13 Jbeta primers were used in PCR. Profiling relied on immunoSEQ multiplex PCR, and the TCRdb table lists in-frame clones only, not all of them. The table includes approximately 61,000 clones, around 61% detected once. What was sequenced was PBMCs. The receptor set was obtained from a woman aged 50 to 65 in good health and CMV-seronegative.

The J gene is TRBJ1-4, the V gene TRBV29-1; no clear D. CDR3 length: 12 amino acids. V lost 4 bases and J 7 bases, leaving 10 bases between the germline ends. Germline values: CDR1 SQVTM, CDR2 ANQGSEA. CDR3 nucleotides: TGCAGCGTTGGGGAGCGAGTTGAAAAACTGTTTTTT. Translation: CSVGERVEKLFF.

In this sample, this clone turned up once. The chain recombines TRBV5-6 with TRBJ1-4; TRBD1 matches 9 bases. This CDR3 region has 15 residues. V was pared by 3 bases and J by 3 bases, with 3 bases of the junction left unmatched. Germline CDR1 SGHDT, CDR2 YYEEEE. CDR3 amino acids: CASSSRDRANEKLFF. The CDR3 DNA reads TGTGCCAGCAGCTCCCGGGACAGGGCTAATGAAAAACTGTTTTTT. Together with reference TRBV5-6 and TRBJ1-4, the CDR3 gives the full variable domain: DAGVTQSPTHLIKTRGQQVTLRCSPKSGHDTVSWYQQALGQGPQFIFQYYEEEERQRGNFPDRFSGHQFPNYSSELNVNALLLGDSALYLCASSSRDRANEKLFFGSGTQLSVL.

The chain uses TRBV2 and TRBJ2-4; 8 bases agree with TRBD2. Germline CDR1 reads SNHLY; CDR2 reads FYNNEI. The length of the CDR3 is 15 residues. The V gene end was trimmed by 2 bases and the J gene end by 6 bases; junction bases not matched to a gene: 6. CDR3 loop: CASSESGAGVNIQYF. Here the CDR3 DNA reads TGTGCCAGCAGTGAATCCGGAGCGGGAGTAAACATTCAGTACTTC.

The chain recombines TRBV15 with TRBJ2-2; 14 nucleotides match TRBD2. Germline V gives CDR1 LNHNV, CDR2 YYDKDF (reference sequence). The CDR3 length is 23 residues. Trimming cost V 2 bases and J 6 bases; bases outside gene matches: 23. The CDR3 region has the DNA TGTGCCACCAGCAGACCAAGCGGCGAACCCTCCGGGACTAGCGGGAGCAAGTCCGGGGAGCTGTTTTTT. Translating gives CATSRPSGEPSGTSGSKSGELFF. Looking up the rest from reference TRBV15 and TRBJ2-2 gives the full variable domain: DAMVIQNPRYQVTQFGKPVTLSCSQTLNHNVMYWYQQKSSQAPKLLFHYYDKDFNNEADTPDNFQSRRPNTSFCFLDIRSPGLGDTAMYLCATSRPSGEPSGTSGSKSGELFFGEGSRLTVL.

The rearrangement uses TRBV18 and TRBJ2-5, with a possible D match to TRBD1 (6 bases). CDR3 length: 15 amino acids. V shed 1 base and J shed 9 bases, with 18 bases lying between them. Germline values: CDR1 KGHSH, CDR2 LQKENI. CDR3 nucleotides: TGTGCCAGCTCACCACGGGACACAACCTTAGGGGCCCAGTACTTC. It translates to CASSPRDTTLGAQYF.

The chain has TRBV9 and TRBJ2-5, with unresolved D. The V gene lost 4 bases and the J gene lost 4 bases, with 14 bases spanning the gap. The CDR3 sequence is 14 residues long. The germline V gene encodes CDR1 SGDLS and CDR2 YYNGEE. The CDR3, as DNA: TGTGCCAGCAGCCCTCTATCGAGTTCAGAGACCCAGTACTTC. Protein: CASSPLSSSETQYF.

In this sample, this clone turned up a few times. The V call is TRBV9, the J call TRBJ1-1; D is unresolved. V gave up 0 bases and J gave up 0 bases, with 6 bases separating them. The CDR3 covers 14 residues. Germline V gene lookup returns CDR1 SGDLS and CDR2 YYNGEE. CDR3 loop: CASSVDPMNTEAFF. In DNA, the CDR3 is TGTGCCAGCAGCGTAGACCCTATGAACACTGAAGCTTTCTTT.

The rearrangement uses TRBV5-1 and TRBJ2-5, with 13 positions matching TRBD2. CDR1 and CDR2 (germline): SGHRS, YFSETQ. The CDR3 is 14 residues long. The V and J ends lost 3 bases and 9 bases, in that order; junction bases with no gene match: 5. CDR3 coding DNA: TGCGCCAGCAGCTCCGGACTAGCGGGGGAGGCCCAGTACTTC. Its translation is CASSSGLAGEAQYF.

The rearrangement uses TRBV7-2 and TRBJ2-7; 11 nucleotides align to TRBD1. V lost 10 bases and J lost 7; bases outside the gene matches: 9. The germline CDR1 and CDR2 sequences are SGHTA and FQGNSA. The length of the CDR3 is 13 residues. This CDR3 reads CATGQGARREQYF. In DNA, the CDR3 is TGTGCCACCGGACAGGGGGCGCGAAGAGAGCAGTACTTC.

The chain combines TRBV19 with TRBJ1-3; 7 nucleotides align to TRBD1. Germline V gives CDR1 LNHDA, CDR2 SQIVND (reference sequence). V trimming: 6 bases; J trimming: 4 bases; junction bases outside the gene matches: 15. The CDR3 consists of 17 residues. CDR3 sequence (DNA): TGTGCCAGTAGGGCTGGAGGGGGCGCGAAGGAGGGAAACACCATATATTTT. This codes for CASRAGGGAKEGNTIYF.

The chain joins TRBV5-6 to TRBJ2-7; 8 positions agree with TRBD2. V was pared by 3 bases and J by 6 bases, with 11 bases of the junction left unmatched. This CDR3 has 15 amino acids. Germline values: CDR1 SGHDT, CDR2 YYEEEE. DNA of the CDR3: TGTGCCAGCAGCTCCGATTGGACTAGCTACACCGAGCAGTACTTC. This sequence encodes CASSSDWTSYTEQYF.

As regards this clone: One end of the junction fails to match germline, which may point to a read error. CDR3 nucleotides: TGTGCTAGCAGCTTACGGGGAAACACTGAAGCTTTCTTT. This encodes CASSLRGNTEAFF. This chain joins TRBV7-7 and TRBJ1-1, with D hard to call. The CDR3 is made up of 13 amino acids. The germline CDR1 and CDR2 sequences are SSHAT and FNYEAQ (reference sequence). The full variable domain, rest sourced from reference TRBV7-7 and TRBJ1-1, is GAGVSQSPRYKVTKRGQDVTLRCDPISSHATLYWYQQALGQGPEFLTYFNYEAQPDKSGLPSDRFSAERPEGSISTLTIQRTEQRDSAMYRCASSLRGNTEAFFGQGTRLTVV.

Only a few counts were recorded for this clone. V usage is TRBV6-4 and J usage is TRBJ2-3; TRBD2 matches 10 bases. Trimming cost V 0 bases and J 1 base; bases outside gene matches: 1. CDR1 is MRHNA, CDR2 SNTAGT, per germline. CDR3 length: 16 residues. The DNA of the CDR3 is TGTGCCAGCAGTGACTCCGGGACTAGCGGCACAGATACGCAGTATTTT. This codes for CASSDSGTSGTDTQYF.

The CDR3 DNA reads as TGTGCCAGCAGCTTAGGGGGACTAGCCGAGACCCAGTACTTC. This sequence encodes CASSLGGLAETQYF. V usage is TRBV13 and J usage is TRBJ2-5, with TRBD2 identical over 9 bases. This CDR3 region has 14 residues. Germline V gene data show CDR1 as PRHDT and CDR2 as FYEKMQ (reference sequence). V lost 0 bases and J lost 5; bases outside the gene matches: 1. Complete variable domain (other parts from reference TRBV13 and TRBJ2-5): AAGVIQSPRHLIKEKRETATLKCYPIPRHDTVYWYQQGPGQDPQFLISFYEKMQSDKGSIPDRFSAQQFSDYHSELNMSSLELGDSALYFCASSLGGLAETQYFGPGTRLLVL.

This rearrangement joins TRBV7-2 to TRBJ1-5, with 7 positions matching TRBD1. The CDR3 spans 15 residues. Germline values: CDR1 SGHTA, CDR2 FQGNSA. With V trimmed by 5 bases and J by 3 bases, 7 bases remained unmatched. The CDR3 reads CASSGGTAFNQPQHF. CDR3 DNA sequence: TGTGCCAGCAGCGGCGGGACAGCCTTCAATCAGCCCCAGCATTTT.

The rearrangement joins TRBV20-1 to TRBJ1-2; D possibly corresponds to TRBD1 (5 bases). V was clipped by 7 bases and J by 3 bases, with 9 bases between them. Germline V gene sequence: CDR1 DFQATT, CDR2 SNEGSKA (reference sequence). This CDR3 is 11 amino acids long. CDR3: CSGQQDYGYTF. The CDR3 DNA follows: TGCAGTGGCCAACAGGACTATGGCTACACCTTC.

This clone was seen a single time. The rearrangement joins TRBV18 to TRBJ2-5, with D perhaps TRBD1 (6 bases). This CDR3 comprises 14 residues. The V end lost 2 bases, the J end lost 5 bases, and 12 bases lay between the germline ends. Germline V gene lookup returns CDR1 KGHSH and CDR2 LQKENI. The CDR3 sequence: CASSPSDSTETQYF. The CDR3 coding sequence is TGTGCCAGCTCACCATCGGACAGCACTGAGACCCAGTACTTC.

The rearrangement links TRBV6-5 to TRBJ2-1; 8 nucleotides agree with TRBD2. Germline trimming cut 0 bases from V and 15 bases from J; bases unmatched to any gene: 10. The germline gives CDR1 MNHEY, CDR2 SVGAGI. The CDR3 runs 14 residues. The CDR3 region is CASSYSSDGRAVFF. The CDR3 DNA reads as TGTGCCAGCAGTTACTCGAGTGACGGGAGGGCCGTGTTCTTC.

A few counts support this clone. The rearrangement uses TRBV18 and TRBJ1-1; tentatively, D is TRBD1 (5 bases). Germline V gives CDR1 KGHSH, CDR2 LQKENI. Trimming removed 6 bases from V and 3 bases from J, with 14 bases in between. This CDR3 is 14 amino acids long. The CDR3 nucleotides read TGTGCCAGCTCCCCAACGGCCAGGGACACTGAAGCTTTCTTT. Encoded protein: CASSPTARDTEAFF.

This clone was seen once. The chain couples TRBV18 to TRBJ1-4; TRBD1 aligns across 8 bases. The germline V gene encodes CDR1 KGHSH and CDR2 LQKENI. The V gene end was trimmed by 0 bases and the J gene end by 12 bases; junction bases not matched to a gene: 9. The CDR3 covers 15 residues. In DNA form, the CDR3 reads TGTGCCAGCTCACCACCGTCAACCGGGACAGGCGAACTGTTTTTT. It encodes CASSPPSTGTGELFF.

The rearrangement uses TRBV11-2 and TRBJ2-5; no clear D gene. V was shortened by 1 base and J by 5 bases, with 11 bases between the two germline ends. There are 14 residues in the CDR3. Germline V lookup: CDR1 SGHAT, CDR2 FQNNGV. The CDR3: CASSLGASRETQYF. The CDR3 DNA reads as TGTGCCAGCAGCTTAGGGGCGTCACGGGAGACCCAGTACTTC.

CDR3 coding DNA: TGCGCCAGCAGCCAAGAACTAACACCAGCCAAAAACATTCAGTACTTC. Translating gives CASSQELTPAKNIQYF. The chain is built from TRBV4-3 and TRBJ2-4; no clear D gene. This CDR3 is built from 16 residues. The V end was cut by 0 bases, the J end by 0 bases, with 9 bases between. The V gene's germline CDR1 is LGHNA and CDR2 YSLEER.

The rearrangement links TRBV7-9 to TRBJ1-2; the D gene is possibly TRBD1 (5 bases). This CDR3 contains 15 residues. The V end lost 1 base, the J end lost 5 bases, and 14 bases lay between the germline ends. Per germline, CDR1 SEHNR and CDR2 FQNEAQ (reference sequence). The CDR3 nucleotides are TGTGCCAGCAGCTTAGGAACAGGCAAGGGGTATGGCTACACCTTC. Translated: CASSLGTGKGYGYTF.

This clone occurred a few times. Here the CDR3 reads CASSYGTVGDTQYF. CDR3 sequence (DNA): TGTGCCAGCAGTTACGGGACTGTCGGTGATACGCAGTATTTT. The rearrangement links TRBV6-5 to TRBJ2-3; TRBD2 might be the D (6 bases). The CDR3 totals 14 residues. Germline CDR1 and CDR2: MNHEY and SVGAGI. Trimming removed 2 bases at V and 6 bases at J, with 12 bases between.

This chain connects TRBV6-6 to TRBJ2-1; no reliable D call. Per the germline V gene, CDR1 is MNHNY and CDR2 is SVGAGI (reference sequence). V was pared by 6 bases and J by 4 bases, with 13 bases between. The CDR3 is 14 amino acids. CDR3 in DNA: TGTGCCAGCAGCGCAGGATTCTCTTACAATGAGCAGTTCTTC. This encodes CASSAGFSYNEQFF.

CDR3 residues: CAWQTGGYGNTIYF. CDR3 DNA sequence: TGTGCCTGGCAGACAGGGGGCTATGGAAACACCATATATTTT. The J gene is TRBJ1-3, the V gene TRBV30; 10 bases align to TRBD1. The CDR3 runs 14 residues. Trimming at V came to 5 bases and at J to 3 bases, leaving 4 bases not matched to a gene. Germline V gene data show CDR1 as GTSNPN and CDR2 as SVGIG (reference sequence).